Listed here is a single T cell receptor (beta chain). The sample comes from a study of early T cells in non-severe SARS-CoV-2 infection. Background on the study: Unsorted whole-blood RNA was sequenced in bulk, leaving chains unpaired.

CDR1 SQVTM and CDR2 ANQGSEA come from the germline V gene. This CDR3 region has 13 residues. The ends were cut back, 7 bases at V and 0 bases at J, with 11 bases in the middle. TCRdb itself ran the 5' RACE reads through MiXCR, one entry per CDR3 protein. Among just under 85,000 distinct CDR3 sequences listed, 10% were seen once. This clonotype was obtained from an adult who was a healthcare worker with PCR-confirmed SARS-CoV-2 infection or an uninfected control (not recorded which). The sample here was whole blood, taken at baseline. This chain connects TRBV29-1 to TRBJ2-3; no clear D. CDR3 DNA: TGCAGCGCGAGGCACCTTAGCACAGATACGCAGTATTTT. Translating it yields CSARHLSTDTQYF.